Given below is one T cell receptor (beta chain) in context. Germline V gives CDR1 SGHKS, CDR2 YYEKEE (reference sequence). CDR3 length equals 16 residues. Trimming removed 4 bases from V and 4 bases from J, with 18 bases in between. The assay was immunoSEQ multiplex PCR, and TCRdb's table has in-frame clones only and misses some. The data contain roughly 330,000 clones, around 87% of them seen just once; the ten biggest clones take up about 1%. This sample is drawn from a study of cytomegalovirus exposure and HLA in healthy donors. The sample consisted of PBMCs. This receptor was obtained from a woman aged 25 to 39 in good health and CMV-seropositive. This rearrangement joins TRBV5-5 to TRBJ1-3; D is undetermined. The DNA of the CDR3 is TGTGCCAGCAGCCCCGCCGGGCCACGGGGAGGAAACACCATATATTTT. Its translation is CASSPAGPRGGNTIYF.